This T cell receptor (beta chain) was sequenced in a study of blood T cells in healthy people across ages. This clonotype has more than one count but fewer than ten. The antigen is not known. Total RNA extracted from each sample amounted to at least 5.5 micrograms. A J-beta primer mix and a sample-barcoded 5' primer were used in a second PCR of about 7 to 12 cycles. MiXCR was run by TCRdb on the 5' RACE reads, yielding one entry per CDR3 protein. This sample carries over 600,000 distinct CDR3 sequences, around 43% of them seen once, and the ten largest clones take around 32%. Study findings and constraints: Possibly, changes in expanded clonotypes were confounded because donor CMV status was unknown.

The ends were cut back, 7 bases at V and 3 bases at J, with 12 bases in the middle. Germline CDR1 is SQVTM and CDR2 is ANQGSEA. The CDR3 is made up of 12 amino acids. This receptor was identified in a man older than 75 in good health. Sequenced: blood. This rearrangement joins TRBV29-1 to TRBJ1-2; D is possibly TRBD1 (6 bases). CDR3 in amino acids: CSDREVDYGYTF. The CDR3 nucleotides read TGCAGCGACAGGGAGGTAGACTATGGCTACACCTTC. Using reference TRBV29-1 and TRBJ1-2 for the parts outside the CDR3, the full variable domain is SAVISQKPSRDICQRGTSLTIQCQVDSQVTMMFWYRQQPGQSLTLIATANQGSEATYESGFVIDKFPISRPNLTFSTLTVSNMSPEDSSIYLCSDREVDYGYTFGSGTRLTVV.